The clone carrying this T cell receptor (beta chain) showed up many times. Its specificity is unknown. These data belong to a study of regulatory T cells in long-lasting Graves disease. The time point denotes: newly diagnosed GD, antithyroid drugs for less than 3 months. After RNA was extracted from PBMCs, the TCR library was made from it. Overall study findings and caveats: Persistent patients shared more public clonotypes (about 2,600) than new patients (966).

Trimming left V 4 bases short and J 0 bases short, with 17 bases between. CDR1 and CDR2 from the germline V gene are SGDLS and YYNGEE. The CDR3 consists of 17 residues. The TCR beta library used iRepertoire HTBI primers with Arm-PCR amplification of CDR3. In TCRdb, the multiplex PCR reads were re-called with MiXCR into one record per CDR3 protein. The data contain hundreds of thousands of distinct CDR3 sequences, over 15% of them singletons. This same sample was also taken into another study, of T cells in Graves' hyperthyroidism and ophthalmopathy. That investigation notes: Graves' hyperthyroidism is called stable when ophthalmopathy does not progress within 18 months. Patients were excluded for uncontrolled infection, other autoimmune disease, pregnancy or lactation. TCR CDR3 underwent first-round RT-PCR with the HTBI primer set.

The clonotype originates from a man in his forties with Graves disease. The J gene is TRBJ2-1, the V gene TRBV9; D might be TRBD2 (5 bases). Source: peripheral blood mononuclear cells (PBMCs), taken at new diagnosis, from a patient treated with antithyroid drugs. This chain's CDR3 is CASSPRASTASYNEQFF. CDR3 in DNA: TGTGCCAGCAGCCCCCGAGCTAGCACTGCCTCCTACAATGAGCAGTTCTTC.